This entry lists 9 T cell receptor beta chains sequenced from one sample in a study of post-analysis software for immune sequencing data. Study-wide points: Five or six TRBV segments were more frequent in patients than controls; TRBV5-6, TRBV5-1 and TRBV20-1 belonged to this group.

Their antigens are not known. Unique molecular identifiers tagged the TCR beta cDNA libraries. TCRdb processed the PCR reads anew with MiXCR; each CDR3 protein has one entry. In the table there are 170,000 or so distinct CDR3 sequences, roughly 31% of which are singletons. The sequencing sample was made of blood. The receptors were sampled from a girl aged 10 to 17 with multiple sclerosis.

In its sample, this clonotype was seen many times. V and J are TRBV18 and TRBJ2-1; 11 nucleotides agree with TRBD1. This CDR3 comprises 15 residues. The trim removed 4 bases at V and 6 bases at J, leaving 5 bases unmatched. Germline lookup yields CDR1 KGHSH and CDR2 LQKENI. The CDR3 nucleotides are TGTGCCAGCTCACTTGGGACAGGGGGAGGCAATGAGCAGTTCTTC. This gives the protein CASSLGTGGGNEQFF.

This clonotype showed up many times. The J gene is TRBJ1-2, the V gene TRBV29-1; D unclear. Trimming pared 0 bases from V and 6 bases from J, leaving 8 bases between. The CDR3 extends over 12 amino acids. Germline CDR1 reads SQVTM; CDR2 reads ANQGSEA. The DNA for the CDR3 is TGCAGCGTTGAAGAGGGCGCGGATGGCTACACCTTC. This sequence encodes CSVEEGADGYTF. Full variable domain (missing parts from reference TRBV29-1 and TRBJ1-2): SAVISQKPSRDICQRGTSLTIQCQVDSQVTMMFWYRQQPGQSLTLIATANQGSEATYESGFVIDKFPISRPNLTFSTLTVSNMSPEDSSIYLCSVEEGADGYTFGSGTRLTVV.

Only a few counts were recorded for this clonotype. The V and J genes are TRBV12-3 or TRBV12-4 and TRBJ1-2; 7 bases are a match to TRBD1. The CDR3 is 12 residues long. With 5 bases clipped from V and 8 bases from J, the junction kept 5 bases outside the gene matches. CDR3 nucleotide sequence: TGTGCCAGCAGTCCACAGGGGACCGGCTACACCTTC. Translating it yields CASSPQGTGYTF.

As concerns this clonotype: One base away lies a much larger clone, so this may be a sequencing read error. V gene TRBV7-9 combines with J gene TRBJ2-5, with 7 bases matching TRBD2. Germline CDR1 reads SEHNR; CDR2 reads FQNEAQ (reference sequence). The CDR3 sequence is 14 residues long. The ends lost 8 bases at V and 7 bases at J; junction bases unmatched: 13. The CDR3 DNA sequence: TGTGCCAGCCTCGGGGGGTCCCAGGAGTGGACCCAGTACTTC. Amino acids: CASLGGSQEWTQYF. Full variable domain (rest looked up from reference TRBV7-9 and TRBJ2-5): DTGVSQNPRHKITKRGQNVTFRCDPISEHNRLYWYRQTLGQGPEFLTYFQNEAQLEKSRLLSDRFSAERPKGSFSTLEIQRTEQGDSAMYLCASLGGSQEWTQYFGPGTRLLVL.

This clonotype was seen many times. The chain recombines TRBV25-1 with TRBJ1-2, with TRBD1 as a possible D gene (6 bases). Looked up from germline, CDR1 is MGHDK and CDR2 is SYGVNS. V shed 2 bases and J shed 5 bases, with 15 bases lying between them. The CDR3 spans 15 residues. CDR3 loop: CASSENGRGPYGYTF. The CDR3 coding sequence is TGTGCCAGCAGTGAAAATGGCAGGGGCCCTTATGGCTACACCTTC.

This clonotype was observed a single time. A read error may explain this, as a much larger clone is one base away. This rearrangement joins TRBV7-9 to TRBJ1-2; no clear D. Germline values: CDR1 SEHNR, CDR2 FQNEAQ (reference sequence). The CDR3 spans 12 residues. The CDR3 nucleotides are TGTACCAGCAGCTCCTCCATGCGAGGCTACACCTTC. This gives the protein CTSSSSMRGYTF.

The sample holds a few counts of this clonotype. This chain joins TRBV9 and TRBJ1-1; D gene unclear. CDR3 length equals 13 residues. CDR1 and CDR2 (germline): SGDLS, YYNGEE. Between the trimmed V and J ends, which lost 3 bases and 4 bases, there was a span of 10 bases. The CDR3 sequence is CASSARRGTEAFF. The CDR3 nucleotides read TGTGCCAGCAGCGCCCGACGCGGCACTGAAGCTTTCTTT.

A word on this clonotype: A much larger clone lies one base from this, so it may be a read error. The chain recombines TRBV7-9 with TRBJ2-1, with 7 positions matching TRBD1. Germline assignment: CDR1 SEHNR and CDR2 FQNEAQ (reference sequence). The CDR3 loop spans 14 amino acids. The ends lost 2 bases at V and 8 bases at J; junction bases unmatched: 6. The CDR3, as DNA: TGTGCCAGCAGCTTACAACAGGGGTACGATGAGCAGTTCTTC. Translating it yields CASSLQQGYDEQFF.

This clonotype was seen many times. The chain recombines TRBV12-3 or TRBV12-4 with TRBJ1-2, with TRBD1 matching 8 bases. This CDR3 spans 16 amino acids. V trimming: 7 bases; J trimming: 5 bases; junction bases outside the gene matches: 15. As DNA, the CDR3 is TGTGCCAGCAACTTTGGGGCCAGGGGGCTTACTTATGGCTACACCTTC. It translates to CASNFGARGLTYGYTF.